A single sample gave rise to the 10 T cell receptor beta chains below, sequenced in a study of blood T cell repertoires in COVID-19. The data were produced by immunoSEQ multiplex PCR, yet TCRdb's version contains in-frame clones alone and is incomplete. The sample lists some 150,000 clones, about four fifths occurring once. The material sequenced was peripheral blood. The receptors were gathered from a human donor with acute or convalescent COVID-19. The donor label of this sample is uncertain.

The CDR3 loop reads CASSWGTGGLNQPQHF. The CDR3 region has the DNA TGTGCCAGCAGCTGGGGGACAGGAGGGCTTAATCAGCCCCAGCATTTT. This chain joins TRBV7-8 and TRBJ1-5; 8 bases agree with TRBD1. The CDR3 length is 16 residues. After removal of 4 bases from V and 4 bases from J, the junction contained 9 bases not matched to a gene. Germline CDR1 reads SGHVS; CDR2 reads FQNEAQ.

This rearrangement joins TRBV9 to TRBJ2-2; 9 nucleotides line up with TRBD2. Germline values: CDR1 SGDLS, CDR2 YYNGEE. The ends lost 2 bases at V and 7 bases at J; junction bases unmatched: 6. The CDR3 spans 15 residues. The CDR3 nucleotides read TGTGCCAGCAGCGTCGGGACTAGCTTTAGCGGGGAGCTGTTTTTT. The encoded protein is CASSVGTSFSGELFF.

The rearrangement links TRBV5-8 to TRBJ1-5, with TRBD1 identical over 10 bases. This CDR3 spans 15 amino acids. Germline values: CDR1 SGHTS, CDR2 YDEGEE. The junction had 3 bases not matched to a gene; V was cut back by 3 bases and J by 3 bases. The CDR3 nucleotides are TGTGCCAGCAGCTGGGACAGGGGATTCAATCAGCCCCAGCATTTT. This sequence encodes CASSWDRGFNQPQHF.

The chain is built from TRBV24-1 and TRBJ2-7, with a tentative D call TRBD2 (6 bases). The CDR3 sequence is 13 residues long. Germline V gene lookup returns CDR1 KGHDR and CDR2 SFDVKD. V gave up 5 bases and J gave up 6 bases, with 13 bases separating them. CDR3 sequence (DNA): TGTGCCACCAGTGCCACTCAGGGAGGCGAGCAGTACTTC. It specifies CATSATQGGEQYF.

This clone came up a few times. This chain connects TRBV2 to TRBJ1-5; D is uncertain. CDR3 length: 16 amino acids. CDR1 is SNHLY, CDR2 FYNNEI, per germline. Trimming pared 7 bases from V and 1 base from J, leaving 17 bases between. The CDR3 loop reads CASTPFKGLSNQPQHF. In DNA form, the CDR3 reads TGTGCCAGCACCCCTTTTAAAGGACTAAGCAATCAGCCCCAGCATTTT.

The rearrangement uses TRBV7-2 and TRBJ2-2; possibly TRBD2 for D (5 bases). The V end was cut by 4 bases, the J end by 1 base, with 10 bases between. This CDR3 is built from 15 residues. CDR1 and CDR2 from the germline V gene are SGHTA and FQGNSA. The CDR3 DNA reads TGTGCCAGCAGCTATAGAGGGCAGAACACCGGGGAGCTGTTTTTT. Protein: CASSYRGQNTGELFF.

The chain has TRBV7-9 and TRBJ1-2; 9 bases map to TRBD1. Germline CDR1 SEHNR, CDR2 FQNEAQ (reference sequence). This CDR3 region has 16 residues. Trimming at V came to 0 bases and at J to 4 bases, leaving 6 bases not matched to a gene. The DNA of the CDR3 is TGTGCCAGCAGCTTAGCCGGGACAGGGTCCTCCTATGGCTACACCTTC. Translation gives CASSLAGTGSSYGYTF.

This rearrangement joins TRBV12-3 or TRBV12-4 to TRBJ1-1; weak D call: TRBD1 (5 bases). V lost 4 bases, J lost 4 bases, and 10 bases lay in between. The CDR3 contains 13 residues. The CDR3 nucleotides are TGTGCCAGCAGTTGGGGGGGGTCCACTGAAGCTTTCTTT. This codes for CASSWGGSTEAFF.

The CDR3 nucleotides are TGTGCCAGCAGCTCCTCTAATGACAATGAGCAGTTCTTC. As protein: CASSSSNDNEQFF. This chain links TRBV11-2 with TRBJ2-1; D unclear. The CDR3 is 13 amino acids. Trimming pared 4 bases from V and 5 bases from J, leaving 9 bases between. Germline assignment: CDR1 SGHAT and CDR2 FQNNGV.

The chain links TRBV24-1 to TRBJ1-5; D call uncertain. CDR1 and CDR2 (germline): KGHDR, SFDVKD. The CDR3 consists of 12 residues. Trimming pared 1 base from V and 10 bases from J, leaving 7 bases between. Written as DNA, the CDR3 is TGTGCCACCAGTGATTTCCTAGGCCCCCAGCATTTT. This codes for CATSDFLGPQHF.